This TCR beta chain was identified in a study of OX40 agonist ivuxolimab in advanced cancers. This table comes from immunoSEQ multiplex PCR, and its TCRdb copy is limited to in-frame clones, with some not included. Of approximately 42,000 clones in the sample, roughly four fifths were seen once. CDR3 length: 13 residues. V lost 1 base to trimming and J lost 4 bases, with 7 bases between them. CDR1 SGHNT and CDR2 YENEEA come from the germline V gene. This clone was observed once. This receptor was identified in an adult with an advanced solid tumor such as melanoma, head and neck, liver or kidney cancer. The chain carries TRBV11-3 and TRBJ1-1; D is perhaps TRBD1 (5 bases). The sample here was CD4+ or CD8+ T cells sorted from blood, taken in a trial of the OX40 agonist ivuxolimab. The CDR3 is CASSLVGATEAFF. In DNA, the CDR3 is TGTGCCAGCAGCTTAGTTGGGGCCACTGAAGCTTTCTTT.